One sample yielded the 22 T cell receptor beta chains listed below, sequenced in a study. TCRdb ran MiXCR on the 5' RACE reads and lists one entry per CDR3 protein. The table includes 50,000 to 80,000 distinct CDR3 sequences, about 22% detected once. Sequencing was carried out using memory CD4+ T cells sorted from a lymph node. Specified subset: memory CD4+ T cells, CD4+CD45RO+CD25-. All receptors derive from a female donor with breast cancer.

In this sample, this clonotype turned up a few times. The chain employs TRBV28 and TRBJ1-2, with 8 bases identical to TRBD1. V lost 10 bases and J lost 1; bases outside the gene matches: 8. The CDR3 consists of 14 residues. Germline CDR1 reads MDHEN; CDR2 reads SYDVKM. The chain's CDR3 is CATCGTGINYGYTF. The CDR3 coding sequence is TGTGCCACCTGCGGGACAGGCATTAACTATGGCTACACCTTC.

J is TRBJ1-2 and V is TRBV5-1; the D gene is possibly TRBD1 (6 bases). Germline V CDR1 and CDR2: SGHRS, YFSETQ. Trimming removed 0 bases from V and 6 bases from J, with 12 bases in between. The CDR3 loop spans 14 amino acids. The chain's CDR3 is CASSLDEGENGYTF. As DNA, the CDR3 is TGCGCCAGCAGCTTGGATGAGGGGGAGAATGGCTACACCTTC.

The CDR3 spells CASTPAGGTEAFF. For the CDR3, the DNA is TGTGCCAGCACCCCGGCGGGGGGCACTGAAGCTTTCTTT. V is TRBV7-2 and J is TRBJ1-1, with D tentatively TRBD1 (5 bases). The CDR3 consists of 13 residues. Germline V lookup: CDR1 SGHTA, CDR2 FQGNSA. V was trimmed by 7 bases and J by 4 bases, leaving 13 bases between them.

This clonotype has just a few counts. The chain joins TRBV5-1 to TRBJ2-1; 9 nucleotides agree with TRBD2. The CDR3 consists of 15 residues. The germline V gene encodes CDR1 SGHRS and CDR2 YFSETQ. After removal of 2 bases from V and 7 bases from J, the junction contained 7 bases not matched to a gene. DNA for the CDR3: TGCGCCAGCAGCTTACCGGCTAGCGGGAAAAATGAGCAGTTCTTC. Translated, it gives CASSLPASGKNEQFF.

This clonotype was seen ten or more times. The chain couples TRBV15 to TRBJ2-3; 9 nucleotides agree with TRBD1. V gave up 4 bases and J gave up 9 bases; unmatched junction bases: 8. Germline CDR1 is LNHNV and CDR2 is YYDKDF (reference sequence). CDR3 length: 14 amino acids. CDR3 nucleotides: TGTGCCACCAGCAATTACAGGGGGCAGAAGACGCAGTATTTT. As protein: CATSNYRGQKTQYF.

In its sample, this clonotype was seen many times. The V gene is TRBV7-2, the J gene TRBJ2-6; D is undetermined. The CDR3 is made up of 13 amino acids. Germline CDR1 is SGHTA and CDR2 is FQGNSA. The V gene lost 5 bases and the J gene lost 2 bases, with 4 bases spanning the gap. CDR3 coding DNA: TGTGCCAGCAGCACCACTGGGGCCAACGTCCTGACTTTC. This sequence encodes CASSTTGANVLTF.

This clonotype was observed many times. The chain employs TRBV6-6 and TRBJ2-4; no clear D. Looked up from germline, CDR1 is MNHNY and CDR2 is SVGAGI (reference sequence). CDR3 length: 11 residues. The ends were cut back, 2 bases at V and 5 bases at J, with 1 base in the middle. Here the CDR3 reads CASSYENIQYF. Written as DNA, the CDR3 is TGTGCCAGCAGTTACGAAAACATTCAGTACTTC.

This sequence joins TRBV5-1 and TRBJ2-2, with D uncertain. This CDR3 spans 17 amino acids. Germline V gives CDR1 SGHRS, CDR2 YFSETQ. The V end lost 2 bases, the J end lost 5 bases, and 19 bases lay between the germline ends. CDR3 nucleotides: TGCGCCAGCAGCTTTCGTCCGACGCAGACTGAGACCGGGGAGCTGTTTTTT. Amino acids: CASSFRPTQTETGELFF.

This chain uses TRBV20-1 with TRBJ2-1; D gene unclear. The germline CDR1 and CDR2 sequences are DFQATT and SNEGSKA (reference sequence). The CDR3 runs 12 residues. The V gene lost 8 bases and the J gene lost 1 base, with 9 bases spanning the gap. The CDR3 here is CSQRVSYNEQFF. The CDR3 DNA reads as TGCAGTCAAAGGGTTTCCTACAATGAGCAGTTCTTC.

V and J are TRBV7-6 and TRBJ2-6, with a weak D call TRBD1 (6 bases). CDR1 SGHVS and CDR2 FNYEAQ come from the germline V gene. The CDR3 spans 15 residues. Trimming took off 10 bases at V and 0 bases at J, with 13 bases between the two ends. The CDR3 nucleotides read TGTGCCACGGACAGTCTCTCCTCTGGGGCCAACGTCCTGACTTTC. Translated: CATDSLSSGANVLTF.

This clonotype was detected ten times or more. This CDR3 is missing its conserved last phenylalanine or tryptophan, likely due to a read error. The limits of the CDR3 on the DNA are not certain, so only TCRdb's listed CDR3 is given. J is TRBJ1-2 and V is TRBV6-1. The CDR3 is 17 amino acids in total, end residues counted. Germline V lookup: CDR1 MNHNS, CDR2 SASEGT. CDR3 sequence reads: CASSEQGMGGPGSMATI.

In its sample, this clonotype was seen a few times. V and J are TRBV5-1 and TRBJ2-5; D is perhaps TRBD1 (6 bases). Looked up from germline, CDR1 is SGHRS and CDR2 is YFSETQ. V was trimmed by 8 bases and J by 5 bases, leaving 16 bases between them. This CDR3 has 13 amino acids. DNA for the CDR3: TGCGCCAGGAGCAGGGGCCTCTCGGAGACCCAGTACTTC. Amino acid sequence: CARSRGLSETQYF.

This clonotype appeared once. The chain employs TRBV7-2 and TRBJ2-7, with D tentatively TRBD2 (5 bases). The germline V gene has CDR1 SGHTA and CDR2 FQGNSA. The CDR3 is 14 residues long. Between the trimmed V and J ends, which lost 5 bases and 3 bases, there was a span of 14 bases. The CDR3, as DNA: TGTGCCAGCAGCCCCCAGTGGGCGGGCTACGAGCAGTACTTC. Translated, it gives CASSPQWAGYEQYF.

The V gene is TRBV6-6, the J gene TRBJ1-4; the D is unclear. CDR1 and CDR2 from the germline V gene are MNHNY and SVGAGI (reference sequence). The CDR3 extends over 12 amino acids. V was shortened by 4 bases and J by 7 bases, with 7 bases between the two germline ends. CDR3 DNA: TGTGCCAGCAGTTGGGGAGGTGAAAAACTGTTTTTT. Its protein product is CASSWGGEKLFF.

DNA of the CDR3: TGCGCCAGCAGCTTGGCCCATTTAAGACAGGGAGCCTACGAGCAGTACTTC. Translation gives CASSLAHLRQGAYEQYF. This rearrangement joins TRBV5-1 to TRBJ2-7, with TRBD1 matching 7 bases. There are 17 residues in the CDR3. Germline CDR1 SGHRS, CDR2 YFSETQ. With V trimmed by 0 bases and J by 2 bases, 11 bases remained unmatched.

At least ten counts were recorded for this clonotype. The genes are TRBV7-3 and TRBJ2-3, with TRBD2 matching 15 bases. Germline CDR1 SGHTA, CDR2 FQGTGA. Losses at the gene ends were 5 bases for V and 4 bases for J; bases not matched to a gene: 4. The CDR3 has 16 residues. The CDR3 spells CASSPGLAGGADTQYF. For the CDR3, the DNA is TGTGCCAGCAGCCCGGGACTAGCGGGAGGTGCAGATACGCAGTATTTT.

The chain uses TRBV6-5 and TRBJ1-4; the match to TRBD1 covers 9 bases. Germline CDR1 and CDR2: MNHEY and SVGAGI. The CDR3 spans 14 residues. V shed 7 bases, J shed 8 bases, and the junction held 8 bases outside the gene matches. CDR3 coding DNA: TGTGCCAGCAACTTACAGGGGGCTGGCGAAAAACTGTTTTTT. Amino acid sequence: CASNLQGAGEKLFF.

This chain joins TRBV14 and TRBJ2-1; D gene ambiguous. CDR3 length: 13 amino acids. Per germline, CDR1 SGHDN and CDR2 FVKESK. V lost 3 bases and J 12 bases, leaving 15 bases between the germline ends. CDR3 sequence (DNA): TGTGCCAGCAGCCAGGCTGGAGTGTCTGCGCAGTTCTTC. Its protein product is CASSQAGVSAQFF. Together with reference TRBV14 and TRBJ2-1, the CDR3 gives the full variable domain: EAGVTQFPSHSVIEKGQTVTLRCDPISGHDNLYWYRRVMGKEIKFLLHFVKESKQDESGMPNNRFLAERTGGTYSTLKVQPAELEDSGVYFCASSQAGVSAQFFGPGTRLTVL.

The rearrangement links TRBV9 to TRBJ2-7; D perhaps matches TRBD1 (6 bases). The V end was cut by 0 bases, the J end by 6 bases, with 16 bases between. Germline values: CDR1 SGDLS, CDR2 YYNGEE. The CDR3 has 15 residues. The CDR3 region has the DNA TGTGCCAGCAGCGTAGCTTGGAGTCAGGGGAGCGAGCAGTACTTC. It codes for CASSVAWSQGSEQYF. The full variable domain, completed using reference TRBV9 and TRBJ2-7, is DSGVTQTPKHLITATGQRVTLRCSPRSGDLSVYWYQQSLDQGLQFLIQYYNGEERAKGNILERFSAQQFPDLHSELNLSSLELGDSALYFCASSVAWSQGSEQYFGPGTRLTVT.

The chain has TRBV20-1 and TRBJ2-1; D may be TRBD2 (6 bases). Trimming pared 3 bases from V and 4 bases from J, leaving 19 bases between. The CDR3 length is 16 residues. Germline V gives CDR1 DFQATT, CDR2 SNEGSKA (reference sequence). DNA for the CDR3: TGCAGTGCTAGGGCCCAGCGGAGGGTCATATACAATGAGCAGTTCTTC. Encoded protein: CSARAQRRVIYNEQFF.

This clonotype has ten or more counts. The chain has TRBV10-3 and TRBJ1-4; TRBD1 agrees at 9 bases. Unmatched junction bases numbered 10, after V lost 3 bases and J lost 8 bases. This CDR3 has 16 residues. Germline values: CDR1 ENHRY, CDR2 SYGVKD. The CDR3 sequence is CAISDPGQGKAEKLFF. CDR3 DNA: TGTGCCATCAGTGACCCCGGACAGGGGAAAGCGGAAAAACTGTTTTTT.

The sample holds many counts of this clonotype. V usage is TRBV5-1 and J usage is TRBJ1-6; no reliable D call. The length of the CDR3 is 15 residues. V dropped 0 bases and J dropped 5 bases, with 9 bases sitting between them. Germline V lookup: CDR1 SGHRS, CDR2 YFSETQ. CDR3 in amino acids: CASSLGQWDNSPLHF. Written as DNA, the CDR3 is TGCGCCAGCAGCTTGGGGCAGTGGGATAATTCACCCCTCCACTTT. The variable domain in full, with the rest retrieved from reference TRBV5-1 and TRBJ1-6, is KAGVTQTPRYLIKTRGQQVTLSCSPISGHRSVSWYQQTPGQGLQFLFEYFSETQRNKGNFPGRFSGRQFSNSRSEMNVSTLELGDSALYLCASSLGQWDNSPLHFGNGTRLTVT.